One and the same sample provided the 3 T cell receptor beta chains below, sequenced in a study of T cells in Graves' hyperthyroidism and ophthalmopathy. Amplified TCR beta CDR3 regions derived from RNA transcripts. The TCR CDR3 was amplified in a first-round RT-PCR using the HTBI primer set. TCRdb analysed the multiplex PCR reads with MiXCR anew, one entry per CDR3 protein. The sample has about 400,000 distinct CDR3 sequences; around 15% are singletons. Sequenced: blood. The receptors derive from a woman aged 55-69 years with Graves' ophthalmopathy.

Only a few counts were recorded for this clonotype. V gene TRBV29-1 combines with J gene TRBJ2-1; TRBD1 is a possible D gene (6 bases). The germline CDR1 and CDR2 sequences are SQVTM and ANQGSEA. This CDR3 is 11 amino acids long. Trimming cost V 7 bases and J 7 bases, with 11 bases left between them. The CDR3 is CSAEGDNEQFF. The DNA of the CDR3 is TGCAGCGCCGAGGGGGATAATGAGCAGTTCTTC.

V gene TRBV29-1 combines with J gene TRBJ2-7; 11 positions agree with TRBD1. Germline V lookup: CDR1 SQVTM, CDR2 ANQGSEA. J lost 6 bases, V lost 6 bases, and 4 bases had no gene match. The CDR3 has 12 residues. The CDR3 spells CSVRTGGFEQYF. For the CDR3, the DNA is TGCAGCGTCCGGACAGGGGGCTTCGAGCAGTACTTC.

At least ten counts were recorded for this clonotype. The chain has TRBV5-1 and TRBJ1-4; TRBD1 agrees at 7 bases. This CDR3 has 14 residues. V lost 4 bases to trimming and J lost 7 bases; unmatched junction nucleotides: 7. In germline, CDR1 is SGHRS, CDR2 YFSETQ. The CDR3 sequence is CASSAPGQLEKLFF. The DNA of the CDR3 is TGCGCCAGCAGCGCGCCGGGACAGCTTGAAAAACTGTTTTTT.